Listed below are T cell receptor beta chains from one sample, sequenced in a study of OX40 agonist ivuxolimab in advanced cancers. Measured with immunoSEQ multiplex PCR; TCRdb has only the in-frame clones, and not every one. The sample includes about 80,000 clones, 90% to 95% of them seen just once. This sample comprised CD4+ or CD8+ T cells sorted from blood, obtained in a trial of the OX40 agonist ivuxolimab. These receptors came from an adult with an advanced solid tumor such as melanoma, head and neck, liver or kidney cancer. Both conserved end residues are part of each CDR3. A D gene is named only where the DNA matches it firmly. The listing skips clone size in some rows; elsewhere it reads once, few, many or a size class.

TRBJ2-2 | - | TRBV9 | - | TGTGCCAGCAGCGTATTGCCGACGAACACCGGGGAGCTGTTTTTT | CASSVLPTNTGELFF
TRBJ2-7 | TRBD2 | TRBV7-9 | - | TGTGCCAGCAGCTTAGTAGGGTCTAGCGGGACCTACGAGCAGTACTTC | CASSLVGSSGTYEQYF
TRBJ1-4 | - | TRBV5-1 | - | TGCGCCAGCAGCTTCAGGAGTAATGAAAAACTGTTTTTT | CASSFRSNEKLFF
TRBJ2-1 | - | TRBV6-5 | - | TGTGCCAGCAGTTACAACCGGGACCCCTACAATGAGCAGTTCTTC | CASSYNRDPYNEQFF
TRBJ1-6 | - | TRBV4-3 | - | TGCGCCAGCAGCCAAGATGGACAGCCTAATAATTCACCCCTCCACTTT | CASSQDGQPNNSPLHF
TRBJ2-1 | - | TRBV5-1 | - | TGCGCCAGCAGCTTAGACTCCCCCTCGCTCTACAATGAGCAGTTCTTC | CASSLDSPSLYNEQFF
TRBJ1-1 | - | TRBV11-1 | - | TGTGCCAGCAGCTCGCAAAGCTCGGGGGGGCTGAGGCCTGAAGCTTTCTTT | CASSSQSSGGLRPEAFF
TRBJ2-2 | TRBD2 | TRBV7-2 | - | TGTGCCAGCAGCCCAGATAGCGGGAGGGGTCCCGGGGAGCTGTTTTTT | CASSPDSGRGPGELFF
TRBJ2-5 | TRBD1 | TRBV2 | - | TGTGCCAGCACCGGGACAGGGAAAGAGACCCAGTACTTC | CASTGTGKETQYF
TRBJ1-2 | - | TRBV7-2 | once | TGTGCCAGCAGCTTAGTAAGGTCGGACTATGGCTACACCTTC | CASSLVRSDYGYTF
TRBJ2-5 | TRBD2 | TRBV6-1 | - | TGTGCCAGCAGAAGACTAGCGGGGGCCGAGACCCAGTACTTC | CASRRLAGAETQYF
TRBJ2-1 | - | TRBV19 | once | TGTGCCAGTAGGCCCTCTCGCGCCAGCTCCTACAATGAGCAGTTCTTC | CASRPSRASSYNEQFF
TRBJ2-1 | TRBD1 | TRBV7-2 | - | TGTGCCAGCAGCCTCCGGGACAGGCAATTAATCTTC | CASSLRDRQLIF
TRBJ2-7 | TRBD2 | TRBV11-3 | - | TGTGCCAGCAGCTCGGGACTAGCCTACGAGCAGTACTTC | CASSSGLAYEQYF
TRBJ1-2 | - | TRBV10-3 | once | TGTGCCATCAGTGAGGGACAGCTCTATGGCTACACCTTC | CAISEGQLYGYTF
TRBJ2-1 | - | TRBV7-8 | - | TGTGCCAGCAGACCCGGGACCCCCCAGCGGCGGTTCTTC | CASRPGTPQRRFF
TRBJ2-3 | TRBD2 | TRBV28 | - | TGTGCCAGCAGTTTAAGTCCAGCGGGGCTCACAGATACGCAGTATTTT | CASSLSPAGLTDTQYF
TRBJ2-7 | - | TRBV28 | - | TGTGCCAGCAGTTCAAACCCTTACGAGCAGTACTTC | CASSSNPYEQYF
TRBJ1-1 | TRBD1 | TRBV5-1 | - | TGCGCCAGCAGCCCGACAGGGCTTGAGGCCACTGAAGCTTTCTTT | CASSPTGLEATEAFF
TRBJ2-3 | TRBD2 | TRBV19 | - | TGTGCCAGTAGTATAGCGGGCGGGAGGCCAGATACGCAGTATTTT | CASSIAGGRPDTQYF
TRBJ1-5 | - | TRBV6-5 | - | TGTGCCAGCAGCAGGGTTATTAATCAGCCCCAGCATTTT | CASSRVINQPQHF
TRBJ2-7 | - | TRBV30 | - | TGTGCCAGATCGTTACCGACGGGACGCGAGCAGTACTTC | CARSLPTGREQYF
TRBJ2-7 | - | TRBV7-9 | - | TGTGCCAGCAGCTTACCAGGCCTTTACGAGCAGTACTTC | CASSLPGLYEQYF
TRBJ2-1 | TRBD2 | TRBV10-3 | - | TGTGCCATCAGTGACCCCACGGGGGGAGGTTACAATGAGCAGTTCTTC | CAISDPTGGGYNEQFF
TRBJ2-4 | - | TRBV28 | - | TGTGCCAGCAGCCCCCCTTCAGGCAGCAGAAATGCCAAAAACATTCAGTACTTC | CASSPPSGSRNAKNIQYF
TRBJ2-1 | - | TRBV4-3 | - | TGCGCCAGCAGCCAAGAGACGGCGAGCAATGAGCAGTTCTTC | CASSQETASNEQFF
TRBJ1-4 | - | TRBV28 | - | TGTGCCAGCAGTTTCGAGATTGAAAAACTGTTTTTT | CASSFEIEKLFF
TRBJ1-5 | - | TRBV5-6 | - | TGTGCCGGCAGTTCCACACCCGATCAGCCCCAGCACTTT | CAGSSTPDQPQHF
TRBJ2-2 | - | TRBV6-5 | - | TGTGCCAGCAGTCCGTCCGGGGAGCTGTTTTTT | CASSPSGELFF
TRBJ2-5 | - | TRBV4-1 | - | TGCGCCAGCAGCCAAGGTCACTCCACGGAGACCCAGTACTTC | CASSQGHSTETQYF
TRBJ1-3 | TRBD1 | TRBV5-5 | - | TGTGCCAGCAGAACAGGGGGCTCTGGAAACACCATATATTTT | CASRTGGSGNTIYF
TRBJ2-3 | - | TRBV9 | - | TGTGCCAGCAGCGTAGGGCCTTACCCCAACACAGATACGCAGTATTTT | CASSVGPYPNTDTQYF
TRBJ2-7 | TRBD1 | TRBV28 | - | TGTGCCAGCCATCCCGCTGAGGGACAGGGGGGTCACGAGCAGTACTTC | CASHPAEGQGGHEQYF
TRBJ1-1 | - | TRBV6-5 | - | TGTGCCAGCACACCGGCGGGACGGATGAACACTGAAGCTTTCTTT | CASTPAGRMNTEAFF
TRBJ1-4 | - | TRBV7-9 | once | TGTGCCAGCAGCTTGGGTCAGATTAATGAAAAACTGTTTTTT | CASSLGQINEKLFF
TRBJ2-1 | TRBD1 | TRBV28 | - | TGTGCCAGCAGACGGACAGGATCGAATGAGCAGTTCTTC | CASRRTGSNEQFF
TRBJ2-7 | - | TRBV15 | - | TGTGCCACCAGCAGAGATACCCGCGGCACCTACGAGCAGTACTTC | CATSRDTRGTYEQYF
TRBJ2-7 | TRBD2 | TRBV19 | - | TGTGCCAGTAGTATCTCCCCTAGCGGGAGTTACGAGCAGTACTTC | CASSISPSGSYEQYF
TRBJ2-7 | TRBD2 | TRBV7-2 | - | TGTGCCAGCAGCCAAACAGGACTAGCGGGAGTCGAGCAGTACTTC | CASSQTGLAGVEQYF
TRBJ2-5 | - | TRBV9 | few | TGTGCCAGCAGCGCCGTACAGGGCTCCCAAGAGACCCAGTACTTC | CASSAVQGSQETQYF
TRBJ2-1 | - | TRBV6-1 | - | TGTGCCAGCATGGGGGGACTTCTCTACAATGAGCAGTTCTTC | CASMGGLLYNEQFF
TRBJ1-6 | - | TRBV6-6 | - | TGTGCCAGCAGTTTAGCTAGCCAGACCAATTCACCCCTCCACTTT | CASSLASQTNSPLHF
TRBJ2-1 | - | TRBV7-2 | - | TGTGCCAGCAGCTTAGAGGCAGGGGTGTTGAATGAGCAGTTCTTC | CASSLEAGVLNEQFF